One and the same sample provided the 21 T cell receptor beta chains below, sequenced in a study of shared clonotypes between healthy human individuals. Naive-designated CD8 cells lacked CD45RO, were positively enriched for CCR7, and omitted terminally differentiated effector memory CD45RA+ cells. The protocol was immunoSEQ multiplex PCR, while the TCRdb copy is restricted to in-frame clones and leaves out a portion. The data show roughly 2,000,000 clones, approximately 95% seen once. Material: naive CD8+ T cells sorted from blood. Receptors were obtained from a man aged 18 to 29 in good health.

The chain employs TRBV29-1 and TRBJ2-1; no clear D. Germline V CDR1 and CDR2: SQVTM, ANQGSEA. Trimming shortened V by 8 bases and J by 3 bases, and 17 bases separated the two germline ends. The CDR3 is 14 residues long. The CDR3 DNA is TGCAGCCCAATAGGTCCGGGCGACTACAATGAGCAGTTCTTC. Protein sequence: CSPIGPGDYNEQFF.

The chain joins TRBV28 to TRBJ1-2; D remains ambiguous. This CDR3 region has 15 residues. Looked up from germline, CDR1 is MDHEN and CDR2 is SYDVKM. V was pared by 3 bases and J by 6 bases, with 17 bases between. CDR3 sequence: CASSFSIEGGNGYTF. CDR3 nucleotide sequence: TGTGCCAGCAGTTTTTCGATTGAGGGAGGGAATGGCTACACCTTC.

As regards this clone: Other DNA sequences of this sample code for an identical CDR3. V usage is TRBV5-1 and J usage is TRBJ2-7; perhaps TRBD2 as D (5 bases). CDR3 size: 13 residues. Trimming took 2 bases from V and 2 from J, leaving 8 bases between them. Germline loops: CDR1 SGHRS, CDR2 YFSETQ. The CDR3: CASSLTTTYEQYF. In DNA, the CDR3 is TGCGCCAGCAGCTTAACGACTACCTACGAGCAGTACTTC.

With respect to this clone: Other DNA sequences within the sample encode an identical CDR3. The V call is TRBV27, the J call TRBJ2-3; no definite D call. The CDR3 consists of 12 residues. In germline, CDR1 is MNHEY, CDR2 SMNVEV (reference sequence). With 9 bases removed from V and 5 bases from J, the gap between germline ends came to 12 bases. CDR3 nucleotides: TGTGCCAGTTCGTTGAGAGGAGATACGCAGTATTTT. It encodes CASSLRGDTQYF.

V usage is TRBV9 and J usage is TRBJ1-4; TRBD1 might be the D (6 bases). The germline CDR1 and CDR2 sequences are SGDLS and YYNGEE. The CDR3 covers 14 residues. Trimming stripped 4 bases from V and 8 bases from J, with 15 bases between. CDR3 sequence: CASSTGGAGEKLFF. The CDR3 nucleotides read TGTGCCAGCAGCACGGGGGGGGCTGGAGAAAAACTGTTTTTT.

The CDR3 DNA follows: TGCGCCAGCAGCCAAGCGAGGGGGCTATACGAGCAGTACTTC. Translated, it gives CASSQARGLYEQYF. V usage is TRBV4-1 and J usage is TRBJ2-7; 7 bases are shared with TRBD1. The V and J ends lost 1 base and 4 bases, in that order; junction bases with no gene match: 4. Germline lookup yields CDR1 MGHRA and CDR2 YSYEKL. The CDR3 totals 14 residues.

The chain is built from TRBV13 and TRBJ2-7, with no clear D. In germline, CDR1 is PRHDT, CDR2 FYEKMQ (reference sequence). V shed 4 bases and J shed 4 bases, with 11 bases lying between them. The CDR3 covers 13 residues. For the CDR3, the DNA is TGTGCCAGCAGCTCGGGCAGCCGGTACGAGCAGTACTTC. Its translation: CASSSGSRYEQYF.

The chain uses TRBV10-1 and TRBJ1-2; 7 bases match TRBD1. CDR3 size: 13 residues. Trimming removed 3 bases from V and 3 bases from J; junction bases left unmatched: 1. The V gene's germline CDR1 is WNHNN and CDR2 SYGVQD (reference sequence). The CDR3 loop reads CASSDRGDYGYTF. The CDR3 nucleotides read TGCGCCAGCAGTGACAGGGGGGACTATGGCTACACCTTC.

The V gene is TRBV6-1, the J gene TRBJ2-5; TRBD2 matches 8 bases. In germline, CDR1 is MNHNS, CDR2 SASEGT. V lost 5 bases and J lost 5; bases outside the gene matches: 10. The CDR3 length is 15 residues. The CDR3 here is CASSTPGLVWETQYF. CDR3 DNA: TGTGCCAGCAGTACTCCGGGACTAGTTTGGGAGACCCAGTACTTC.

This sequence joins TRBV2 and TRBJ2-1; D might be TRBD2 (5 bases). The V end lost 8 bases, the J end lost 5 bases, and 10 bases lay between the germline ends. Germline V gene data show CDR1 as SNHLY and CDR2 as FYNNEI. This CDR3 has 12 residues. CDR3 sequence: CASGGADNEQFF. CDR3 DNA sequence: TGTGCCAGCGGAGGAGCGGACAATGAGCAGTTCTTC.

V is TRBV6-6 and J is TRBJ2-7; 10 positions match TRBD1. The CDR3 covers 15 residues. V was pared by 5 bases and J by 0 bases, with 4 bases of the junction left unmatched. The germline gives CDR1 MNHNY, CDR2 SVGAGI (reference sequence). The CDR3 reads CASSPGTGDSYEQYF. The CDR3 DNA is TGTGCCAGCAGTCCGGGGACAGGGGACTCCTACGAGCAGTACTTC.

The CDR3 is CASSPDDNSYEQYF. CDR3 DNA sequence: TGTGCCAGCAGCCCTGACGACAACTCCTACGAGCAGTACTTC. V usage is TRBV13 and J usage is TRBJ2-7, with D unresolved. The V gene lost 5 bases and the J gene lost 0 bases, with 11 bases spanning the gap. Per the germline V gene, CDR1 is PRHDT and CDR2 is FYEKMQ (reference sequence). The CDR3 contains 14 residues.

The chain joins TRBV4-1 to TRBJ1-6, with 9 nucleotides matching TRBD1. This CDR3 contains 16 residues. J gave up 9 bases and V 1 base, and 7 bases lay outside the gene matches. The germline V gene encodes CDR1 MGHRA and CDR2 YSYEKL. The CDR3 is CASSQVGQGSVSPLHF. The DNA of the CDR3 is TGCGCCAGCAGCCAAGTCGGACAGGGGTCCGTTTCACCCCTCCACTTT.

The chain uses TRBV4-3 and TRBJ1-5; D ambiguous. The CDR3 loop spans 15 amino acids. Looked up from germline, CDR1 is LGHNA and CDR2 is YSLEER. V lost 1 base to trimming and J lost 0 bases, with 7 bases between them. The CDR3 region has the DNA TGCGCCAGCAGCCAAGGTCACTATAGCAATCAGCCCCAGCATTTT. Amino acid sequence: CASSQGHYSNQPQHF.

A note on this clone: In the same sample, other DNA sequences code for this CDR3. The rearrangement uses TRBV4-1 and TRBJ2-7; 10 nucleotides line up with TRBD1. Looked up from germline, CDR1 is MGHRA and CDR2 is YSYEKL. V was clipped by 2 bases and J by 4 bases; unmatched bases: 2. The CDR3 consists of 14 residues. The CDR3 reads CASSQRTGGYEQYF. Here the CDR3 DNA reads TGCGCCAGCAGCCAACGGACAGGGGGTTACGAGCAGTACTTC.

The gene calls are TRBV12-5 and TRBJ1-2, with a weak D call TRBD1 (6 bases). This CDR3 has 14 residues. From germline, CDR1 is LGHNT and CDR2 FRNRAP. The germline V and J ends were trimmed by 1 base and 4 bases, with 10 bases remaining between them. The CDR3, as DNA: TGTGCTAGTGGTTTGGGGGGGGCAACCTATGGCTACACCTTC. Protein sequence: CASGLGGATYGYTF.

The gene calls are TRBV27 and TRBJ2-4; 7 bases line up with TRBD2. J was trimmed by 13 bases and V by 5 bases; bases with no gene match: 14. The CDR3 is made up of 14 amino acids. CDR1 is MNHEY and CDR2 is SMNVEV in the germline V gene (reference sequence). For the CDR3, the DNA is TGTGCCAGCAGTAGCCAAGCGGGACCGTTGCCACAGTACTTC. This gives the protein CASSSQAGPLPQYF.

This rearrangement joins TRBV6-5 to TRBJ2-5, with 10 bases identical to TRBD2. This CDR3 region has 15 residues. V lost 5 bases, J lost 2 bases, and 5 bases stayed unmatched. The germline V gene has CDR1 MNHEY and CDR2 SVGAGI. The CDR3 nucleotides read TGTGCCAGCAGTACCTGGACTAGCGGACAAGAGACCCAGTACTTC. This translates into CASSTWTSGQETQYF.

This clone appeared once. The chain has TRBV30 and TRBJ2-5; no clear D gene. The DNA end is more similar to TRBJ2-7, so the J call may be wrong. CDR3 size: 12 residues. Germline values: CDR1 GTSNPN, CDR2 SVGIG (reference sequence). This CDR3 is CACSASAYEQYF. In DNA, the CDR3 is TGTGCCTGCTCCGCCAGCGCCTACGAGCAGTACTTC.

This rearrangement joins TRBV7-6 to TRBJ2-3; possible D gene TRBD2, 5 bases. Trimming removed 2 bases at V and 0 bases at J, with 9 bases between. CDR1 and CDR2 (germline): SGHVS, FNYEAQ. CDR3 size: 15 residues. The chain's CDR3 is CASSLSGVSTDTQYF. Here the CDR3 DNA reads TGTGCCAGCAGCTTAAGCGGAGTTAGCACAGATACGCAGTATTTT.

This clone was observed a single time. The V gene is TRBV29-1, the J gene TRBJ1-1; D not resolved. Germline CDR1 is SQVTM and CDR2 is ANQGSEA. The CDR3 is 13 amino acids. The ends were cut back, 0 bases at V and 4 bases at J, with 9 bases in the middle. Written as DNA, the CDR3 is TGCAGCGTTGAAGATGAACAGATCACTGAAGCTTTCTTT. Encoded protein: CSVEDEQITEAFF.